The 17 T cell receptor beta chains below all came from one sample that was sequenced in a study of cytomegalovirus exposure and HLA in healthy donors. Use of 60 Vbeta and 13 Jbeta primers characterized the PCR. TCRdb keeps only in-frame clones here, not all; method: immunoSEQ multiplex PCR. The table lists 120,000 or so clones, roughly 76% of them singletons. Sequenced material: PBMCs. The origin of the receptors is a man younger than 45 in good health and CMV-seronegative.

This chain's CDR3 is CASRTGGRETQYF. DNA for the CDR3: TGTGCCAGCAGAACAGGGGGGAGAGAGACCCAGTACTTC. The chain employs TRBV28 and TRBJ2-5; the match to TRBD1 covers 8 bases. Unmatched junction bases numbered 4, after V lost 6 bases and J lost 4 bases. Germline V lookup: CDR1 MDHEN, CDR2 SYDVKM. The CDR3 length is 13 residues.

This clone was picked up one time. The junction and the germline gene differ at one end; a read error may be behind it. The chain couples TRBV5-6 to TRBJ2-7, with TRBD1 matching over 9 bases. CDR3 size: 15 residues. Germline assignment: CDR1 SGHDT and CDR2 YYEEEE. In nucleotides, the CDR3 is TGTGCCAGCAGCCGATCGGGACAGGGAAGTAGGGAGCAGTGCTTC. It specifies CASSRSGQGSREQCF.

This clone was counted between two and nine times. The chain employs TRBV6-5 and TRBJ2-3, with D possibly TRBD2 on 7 matching bases. The CDR3 runs to 14 residues. Germline-derived CDR1 and CDR2 are MNHEY and SVGAGI. Trimming stripped 6 bases from V and 4 bases from J, with 14 bases between. The CDR3 region is CASRRGLPPDTQYF. The CDR3 nucleotides are TGTGCCAGCAGGCGGGGGCTCCCGCCAGATACGCAGTATTTT.

The rearrangement joins TRBV11-2 to TRBJ1-1, with D possibly matching TRBD1 (6 bases). CDR3 length equals 15 residues. The V end was cut by 4 bases, the J end by 0 bases, with 12 bases between. The germline V gene encodes CDR1 SGHAT and CDR2 FQNNGV. The CDR3 spells CASSSGRGLNTEAFF. DNA for the CDR3: TGTGCCAGCAGCTCGGGGAGGGGGTTGAACACTGAAGCTTTCTTT.

The rearrangement uses TRBV19 and TRBJ1-5; D might be TRBD1 (5 bases). V was trimmed by 6 bases and J by 0 bases, leaving 12 bases between them. CDR1 is LNHDA and CDR2 is SQIVND in the germline V gene (reference sequence). The CDR3 covers 15 residues. Written as DNA, the CDR3 is TGTGCCAGTAGCTTGACAGCTAATAGCAATCAGCCCCAGCATTTT. The encoded protein is CASSLTANSNQPQHF.

The chain has TRBV7-9 and TRBJ1-4; D remains ambiguous. CDR1 is SEHNR and CDR2 is FQNEAQ in the germline V gene (reference sequence). The germline V and J ends were trimmed by 0 bases and 8 bases, with 13 bases remaining between them. The CDR3 contains 15 residues. Written as DNA, the CDR3 is TGTGCCAGCAGCTTAGCGTCAACAGCCGAGGAAAAACTGTTTTTT. Amino acid sequence: CASSLASTAEEKLFF. The variable domain in full, with the rest retrieved from reference TRBV7-9 and TRBJ1-4, is DTGVSQNPRHKITKRGQNVTFRCDPISEHNRLYWYRQTLGQGPEFLTYFQNEAQLEKSRLLSDRFSAERPKGSFSTLEIQRTEQGDSAMYLCASSLASTAEEKLFFGSGTQLSVL.

This rearrangement joins TRBV10-3 to TRBJ1-6, with no clear D. The CDR3 sequence is 10 residues long. Between the trimmed V and J ends, which lost 8 bases and 10 bases, there was a span of 6 bases. Looked up from germline, CDR1 is ENHRY and CDR2 is SYGVKD. CDR3 loop: CAIGGSPLHF. The CDR3, as DNA: TGTGCCATCGGAGGATCACCCCTCCACTTT.

The chain carries TRBV4-1 and TRBJ2-4; the match to TRBD2 covers 14 bases. The germline gives CDR1 MGHRA, CDR2 YSYEKL. The J segment lost 0 bases and the V segment lost 1 base, leaving 8 bases of the junction unmatched. This CDR3 region has 20 residues. The CDR3, as DNA: TGCGCCAGCAGCCAAGCCGGACTAGCGGGGGGCCCACTAGCCAAAAACATTCAGTACTTC. This gives the protein CASSQAGLAGGPLAKNIQYF.

This clone was seen only a few times. The V and J genes are TRBV7-2 and TRBJ1-1; D remains ambiguous. V lost 4 bases and J 1 base, leaving 16 bases between the germline ends. CDR3 length: 16 amino acids. Looked up from germline, CDR1 is SGHTA and CDR2 is FQGNSA. CDR3 DNA: TGTGCCAGCAGCTCCAGACACCTCAAGGAGAACACTGAAGCTTTCTTT. It encodes CASSSRHLKENTEAFF.

The chain employs TRBV5-1 and TRBJ1-4; 7 bases are a match to TRBD1. This CDR3 comprises 15 residues. Per the germline V gene, CDR1 is SGHRS and CDR2 is YFSETQ. V lost 4 bases to trimming and J lost 0 bases; unmatched junction nucleotides: 3. This chain's CDR3 is CASSDQGATNEKLFF. CDR3 nucleotide sequence: TGCGCCAGCAGCGATCAGGGGGCAACTAATGAAAAACTGTTTTTT.

V and J are TRBV19 and TRBJ1-1, with 9 bases matching TRBD1. This CDR3 is 17 amino acids long. Germline values: CDR1 LNHDA, CDR2 SQIVND (reference sequence). V lost 6 bases to trimming and J lost 1 base; unmatched junction nucleotides: 12. The CDR3 spells CASRPVSTGGRNTEAFF. CDR3 nucleotides: TGTGCCAGTAGGCCAGTCTCGACAGGGGGAAGGAACACTGAAGCTTTCTTT.

This chain links TRBV10-3 with TRBJ2-7, with 13 bases lining up with TRBD2. With 3 bases clipped from V and 7 bases from J, the junction kept 9 bases outside the gene matches. Germline loops: CDR1 ENHRY, CDR2 SYGVKD. The CDR3 is 16 residues long. Here the CDR3 reads CAISDPGLAGAQEQYF. The CDR3 nucleotides read TGTGCCATCAGTGACCCCGGACTAGCGGGGGCGCAGGAGCAGTACTTC.

The V gene is TRBV6-5, the J gene TRBJ2-7; 13 positions agree with TRBD2. Looked up from germline, CDR1 is MNHEY and CDR2 is SVGAGI. This CDR3 has 13 residues. V trimming: 8 bases; J trimming: 5 bases; junction bases outside the gene matches: 3. The CDR3 nucleotides are TGTGCCAGCCGGACTAGCGGGGGCCACGAGCAGTACTTC. It translates to CASRTSGGHEQYF.

This chain joins TRBV6-5 and TRBJ1-1; no definite D call. The CDR3 spans 14 residues. Germline CDR1 MNHEY, CDR2 SVGAGI. V lost 2 bases, J lost 5 bases, and 12 bases lay in between. The CDR3 nucleotides read TGTGCCAGCAGTTACACCTTTTCCGGGACTGAAGCTTTCTTT. Translating gives CASSYTFSGTEAFF.

The chain carries TRBV11-2 and TRBJ1-1; tentative D call: TRBD1 (6 bases). V lost 1 base and J 6 bases, leaving 12 bases between the germline ends. Germline CDR1 reads SGHAT; CDR2 reads FQNNGV. This CDR3 spans 14 amino acids. In nucleotides, the CDR3 is TGTGCCAGCAGCTTAGTCGGGGGGCCCCCTGAAGCTTTCTTT. Its translation is CASSLVGGPPEAFF. The variable domain in full, completed from reference TRBV11-2 and TRBJ1-1, reads EAGVAQSPRYKIIEKRQSVAFWCNPISGHATLYWYQQILGQGPKLLIQFQNNGVVDDSQLPKDRFSAERLKGVDSTLKIQPAKLEDSAVYLCASSLVGGPPEAFFGQGTRLTVV.

The chain combines TRBV9 with TRBJ2-5; a weak D match, TRBD2 (6 bases). Germline-derived CDR1 and CDR2 are SGDLS and YYNGEE. The CDR3 covers 16 residues. Trimming stripped 1 base from V and 3 bases from J, with 16 bases between. The DNA of the CDR3 is TGTGCCAGCAGCGTAACCGGGGGTGGGGTTAAAGAGACCCAGTACTTC. As protein: CASSVTGGGVKETQYF.

This chain connects TRBV19 to TRBJ2-1; TRBD2 aligns across 7 bases. The CDR3 runs 14 residues. Germline V CDR1 and CDR2: LNHDA, SQIVND (reference sequence). The junction had 6 bases not matched to a gene; V was cut back by 6 bases and J by 4 bases. DNA for the CDR3: TGTGCCAGTAGCTGGCTGGGGGGGTACAATGAGCAGTTCTTC. Encoded protein: CASSWLGGYNEQFF.